One sample yielded the 28 T cell receptor beta chains listed below, sequenced in a study of cytomegalovirus exposure and HLA in healthy donors. It was with 60 Vbeta and 13 Jbeta primers that the PCR ran. Only in-frame clones appear in the TCRdb table, and some are missing; sequencing was by immunoSEQ multiplex PCR. The profile shows some 93,000 clones, 82% of them singletons. Sequencing was performed on PBMCs. The source of these receptors is a man in his fifties in good health and CMV-seronegative.

A single count supports this clone. Sequence at one end of the junction differs from germline and may be a read error. The chain carries TRBV7-9 and TRBJ2-3; 11 bases align to TRBD2. Per the germline V gene, CDR1 is SEHNR and CDR2 is FQNEAQ (reference sequence). The CDR3 covers 16 residues. The CDR3 loop is CSSSPLGLAGTDTQYF. Written as DNA, the CDR3 is TGTTCCAGCAGCCCGCTGGGACTAGCGGGCACAGATACGCAGTATTTT.

Comment on this clone: The sample carries other DNA sequences with the same CDR3. The rearrangement uses TRBV9 and TRBJ1-2, with D perhaps TRBD1 (5 bases). This CDR3 spans 15 amino acids. V was pared by 1 base and J by 2 bases, with 12 bases between. The V gene's germline CDR1 is SGDLS and CDR2 YYNGEE. As DNA, the CDR3 is TGTGCCAGCAGCGTAAGCGCAGGGCGAAACTATGGCTACACCTTC. Its translation: CASSVSAGRNYGYTF.

The chain recombines TRBV7-3 with TRBJ1-6, with 12 positions matching TRBD1. CDR1 SGHTA and CDR2 FQGTGA come from the germline V gene. J was trimmed by 8 bases and V by 5 bases; bases with no gene match: 10. The CDR3 runs 17 residues. CDR3 DNA sequence: TGTGCCAGCAGCCTAGGGACAGGGGGCGGAACGCATTCACCCCTCCACTTT. This encodes CASSLGTGGGTHSPLHF.

This CDR3 reads CASSPEGLAYEQYF. CDR3 nucleotides: TGCGCCAGCAGCCCGGAGGGACTAGCCTACGAGCAGTACTTC. The chain joins TRBV5-1 to TRBJ2-5; TRBD2 matches 8 bases. The J call could be wrong; TRBJ2-7 is a better fit for the DNA end. Germline V gene sequence: CDR1 SGHRS, CDR2 YFSETQ. The CDR3 is made up of 14 amino acids.

The rearrangement links TRBV7-9 to TRBJ2-3; 7 bases agree with TRBD1. With V trimmed by 4 bases and J by 2 bases, 9 bases remained unmatched. Germline V CDR1 and CDR2: SEHNR, FQNEAQ (reference sequence). CDR3 length: 16 residues. This CDR3 is CASSSGQWANTDTQYF. The CDR3 bases are TGTGCCAGCAGCTCGGGACAGTGGGCAAACACAGATACGCAGTATTTT. Full variable domain (outside the CDR3, taken from reference TRBV7-9 and TRBJ2-3): DTGVSQNPRHKITKRGQNVTFRCDPISEHNRLYWYRQTLGQGPEFLTYFQNEAQLEKSRLLSDRFSAERPKGSFSTLEIQRTEQGDSAMYLCASSSGQWANTDTQYFGPGTRLTVL.

The chain joins TRBV10-2 to TRBJ2-3; TRBD2 matches at 10 bases. Germline V gene data show CDR1 as WSHSY and CDR2 as SAAADI. The junction had 2 bases not matched to a gene; V was cut back by 4 bases and J by 1 base. This CDR3 has 15 amino acids. The CDR3 DNA sequence: TGCGCCAGCAGTGCTGGACTAGCGGGCACAGATACGCAGTATTTT. It encodes CASSAGLAGTDTQYF.

The CDR3 nucleotides are TGTGCCATCAGGTCGACTAGCGGGAGGGCGTCCGGGGAGCTGTTTTTT. Translated, it gives CAIRSTSGRASGELFF. V and J are TRBV10-3 and TRBJ2-2; 14 bases fit TRBD2. The trim removed 6 bases at V and 6 bases at J, leaving 6 bases unmatched. Germline CDR1 is ENHRY and CDR2 is SYGVKD. CDR3 size: 16 residues.

The rearrangement uses TRBV6-6 and TRBJ2-7; 12 bases map to TRBD2. This CDR3 is 14 amino acids long. The V gene's germline CDR1 is MNHNY and CDR2 SVGAGI (reference sequence). V lost 5 bases to trimming and J lost 7 bases; unmatched junction nucleotides: 6. CDR3 amino acids: CASSRTSGMGEQYF. Written as DNA, the CDR3 is TGTGCCAGCAGTCGGACTAGCGGGATGGGGGAGCAGTACTTC.

The chain uses TRBV28 and TRBJ1-3; D not resolved. V shed 2 bases and J shed 8 bases, with 13 bases lying between them. Germline V gives CDR1 MDHEN, CDR2 SYDVKM. CDR3 length: 14 residues. The CDR3, as DNA: TGTGCCAGCAGTTTAATTATGAGCGCGGACACCATATATTTT. Translated: CASSLIMSADTIYF.

The rearrangement links TRBV9 to TRBJ1-5; unclear D gene. The CDR3 has 15 residues. V lost 0 bases and J 5 bases, leaving 12 bases between the germline ends. CDR1 and CDR2 from the germline V gene are SGDLS and YYNGEE. CDR3 sequence reads: CASSVGGGTYQPQHF. As DNA, the CDR3 is TGTGCCAGCAGCGTAGGGGGAGGCACTTATCAGCCCCAGCATTTT.

This rearrangement joins TRBV6-1 to TRBJ1-3; 7 bases fit TRBD1. The CDR3 totals 16 residues. Germline trimming cut 0 bases from V and 1 base from J; bases unmatched to any gene: 3. Germline assignment: CDR1 MNHNS and CDR2 SASEGT. In nucleotides, the CDR3 is TGTGCCAGCAGTGAAGCAAAACAGGGGTCTGGAAACACCATATATTTT. Encoded protein: CASSEAKQGSGNTIYF.

This clone was seen a single time. The gene calls are TRBV10-3 and TRBJ2-1; 9 bases fit TRBD2. The CDR3 is 15 amino acids. Germline CDR1 ENHRY, CDR2 SYGVKD. V dropped 7 bases and J dropped 0; count of bases not matched to a gene: 4. The CDR3 sequence: CAIKRGDSSYNEQFF. The CDR3 DNA follows: TGTGCCATCAAGCGGGGGGATAGCTCCTACAATGAGCAGTTCTTC.

The rearrangement uses TRBV6-1 and TRBJ2-7, with D maybe TRBD1 (5 bases). The CDR3 runs to 14 residues. The V gene's germline CDR1 is MNHNS and CDR2 SASEGT. With 3 bases removed from V and 0 bases from J, the gap between germline ends came to 9 bases. As DNA, the CDR3 is TGTGCCAGCAGTGATACAGGTTCCTCCTACGAGCAGTACTTC. Protein: CASSDTGSSYEQYF.

This chain links TRBV19 with TRBJ2-7, with D possibly matching TRBD1 (6 bases). Germline CDR1 LNHDA, CDR2 SQIVND (reference sequence). V gave up 5 bases and J gave up 4 bases, with 12 bases separating them. This CDR3 has 13 residues. The CDR3 here is CASSFQQGYEQYF. In nucleotides, the CDR3 is TGTGCCAGTAGTTTCCAACAGGGTTACGAGCAGTACTTC.

CDR3 residues: CASSLGRGPQYEQYF. In nucleotides, the CDR3 is TGTGCCAGCAGCTTGGGGCGGGGGCCCCAGTACGAGCAGTACTTC. This chain uses TRBV11-2 with TRBJ2-7, with D tentatively TRBD2 (7 bases). Per the germline V gene, CDR1 is SGHAT and CDR2 is FQNNGV. The V and J ends lost 3 bases and 4 bases respectively, with 16 bases between them. The CDR3 is made up of 15 amino acids. Looking up the rest from reference TRBV11-2 and TRBJ2-7 gives the full variable domain: EAGVAQSPRYKIIEKRQSVAFWCNPISGHATLYWYQQILGQGPKLLIQFQNNGVVDDSQLPKDRFSAERLKGVDSTLKIQPAKLEDSAVYLCASSLGRGPQYEQYFGPGTRLTVT.

This chain connects TRBV28 to TRBJ1-2, with no clear D. The CDR3 covers 11 residues. The V gene lost 5 bases and the J gene lost 3 bases, with 4 bases spanning the gap. CDR1 and CDR2 from the germline V gene are MDHEN and SYDVKM. The CDR3 DNA sequence: TGTGCCAGCAGTGCGGACTATGGCTACACCTTC. Translated, it gives CASSADYGYTF.

The rearrangement uses TRBV7-6 and TRBJ2-2; tentative D call: TRBD2 (5 bases). The CDR3 sequence is 15 residues long. V lost 5 bases, J lost 5 bases, and 15 bases lay in between. The V gene's germline CDR1 is SGHVS and CDR2 FNYEAQ. The CDR3 sequence is CASSPVPGWTGELFF. The CDR3 DNA follows: TGTGCCAGCAGCCCTGTTCCGGGGTGGACCGGGGAGCTGTTTTTT. Complete variable domain (other parts from reference TRBV7-6 and TRBJ2-2): GAGVSQSPRYKVTKRGQDVALRCDPISGHVSLYWYRQALGQGPEFLTYFNYEAQQDKSGLPNDRFSAERPEGSISTLTIQRTEQRDSAMYRCASSPVPGWTGELFFGEGSRLTVL.

This sequence joins TRBV10-3 and TRBJ2-3; possible D gene TRBD1, 6 bases. Germline V gene lookup returns CDR1 ENHRY and CDR2 SYGVKD. The V gene lost 2 bases and the J gene lost 5 bases, with 8 bases spanning the gap. The CDR3 has 13 residues. The CDR3 loop is CAISEKGEDTQYF. The CDR3 DNA sequence: TGTGCCATCAGTGAGAAGGGGGAAGATACGCAGTATTTT.

The gene calls are TRBV5-4 and TRBJ2-6, with unresolved D. The germline V and J ends were trimmed by 4 bases and 0 bases, with 8 bases remaining between them. This CDR3 has 15 residues. Germline V gene lookup returns CDR1 SGHNT and CDR2 YYREEE (reference sequence). The CDR3 coding sequence is TGTGCCAGCAGCCCACAGAGCTCTGGGGCCAACGTCCTGACTTTC. Encoded protein: CASSPQSSGANVLTF.

This clone occurred a few times. The chain recombines TRBV6-5 with TRBJ2-7; 8 bases match TRBD1. Germline V gene sequence: CDR1 MNHEY, CDR2 SVGAGI. There are 14 residues in the CDR3. V gave up 5 bases and J gave up 6 bases; unmatched junction bases: 9. For the CDR3, the DNA is TGTGCCAGCAGTGATTACAGGGGGTGGGCCGAGCAGTACTTC. It codes for CASSDYRGWAEQYF.

This chain connects TRBV7-8 to TRBJ2-2; D remains unclear. The CDR3 extends over 15 amino acids. CDR1 is SGHVS, CDR2 FQNEAQ, per germline. Trimming shortened V by 1 base and J by 2 bases, and 8 bases separated the two germline ends. This CDR3 is CASSLVTRNTGELFF. In DNA form, the CDR3 reads TGTGCCAGCAGCTTAGTGACACGTAACACCGGGGAGCTGTTTTTT.

The chain uses TRBV4-2 and TRBJ2-2; tentative D call: TRBD1 (5 bases). CDR3 length equals 15 residues. V lost 1 base and J lost 4, with 10 bases in between. Germline V gene lookup returns CDR1 LGHNA and CDR2 YNFKEQ. The CDR3 DNA reads as TGTGCCAGCAGCCAAGTTTCTACAGGCACCGGGGAGCTGTTTTTT. Protein: CASSQVSTGTGELFF.

A few counts support this clone. The chain's CDR3 is CATAGGPGRETQYF. CDR3 nucleotides: TGTGCCACCGCGGGAGGGCCAGGGCGAGAGACCCAGTACTTC. The rearrangement links TRBV15 to TRBJ2-5; 9 bases are shared with TRBD2. Trimming at V came to 8 bases and at J to 4 bases, leaving 8 bases not matched to a gene. The CDR3 spans 14 residues. The germline CDR1 and CDR2 sequences are LNHNV and YYDKDF (reference sequence).

This clone was detected once. The V and J genes are TRBV5-5 and TRBJ1-2; a weak D match, TRBD1 (5 bases). Germline V gene data show CDR1 as SGHKS and CDR2 as YYEKEE (reference sequence). The CDR3 loop spans 18 amino acids. Trimming removed 0 bases from V and 2 bases from J, with 20 bases in between. The DNA for the CDR3 is TGTGCCAGCAGCTTGGCCATGTTTCGGCAGGGTGAAAACTATGGCTACACCTTC. Its protein is CASSLAMFRQGENYGYTF.

Note on this clone: Germline is not matched at one junction end, which may reflect a read error. The chain employs TRBV28 and TRBJ1-2; 9 positions agree with TRBD1. The germline V gene has CDR1 MDHEN and CDR2 SYDVKM. The CDR3 loop spans 14 amino acids. CDR3 DNA sequence: TGTGCCAGCAGCCAAGGGGGACAGGGATATGACTACACCTTC. As protein: CASSQGGQGYDYTF.

This clone was seen many times. The rearrangement links TRBV6-5 to TRBJ2-5; a weak D match, TRBD2 (7 bases). Germline V lookup: CDR1 MNHEY, CDR2 SVGAGI. The ends were cut back, 2 bases at V and 2 bases at J, with 12 bases in the middle. The CDR3 length is 15 residues. This CDR3 reads CASSYGGGGQETQYF. The CDR3 DNA sequence: TGTGCCAGCAGTTACGGAGGGGGAGGGCAAGAGACCCAGTACTTC.

The chain links TRBV6-1 to TRBJ2-1, with TRBD2 matching over 11 bases. J was trimmed by 0 bases and V by 4 bases; bases with no gene match: 5. The CDR3 length is 17 residues. Looked up from germline, CDR1 is MNHNS and CDR2 is SASEGT. The CDR3 nucleotides read TGTGCCAGCAGTGTTAGCGGGAGGGGTTTCTCCTACAATGAGCAGTTCTTC. It encodes CASSVSGRGFSYNEQFF.

The chain joins TRBV7-3 to TRBJ2-5; D is perhaps TRBD2 (7 bases). This CDR3 comprises 13 residues. Trimming cost V 5 bases and J 5 bases, with 12 bases left between them. Germline V lookup: CDR1 SGHTA, CDR2 FQGTGA. CDR3 protein: CASSRGARETQYF. CDR3 in DNA: TGTGCCAGCAGCCGGGGGGCTAGGGAGACCCAGTACTTC.